The clone carrying this T cell receptor beta chain was counted a few times. The data were taken from a study of Ad26.COV2.S vaccination and SARS-CoV-2 variants. The treatment here: roughly 19 received Ad26.COV2.S at low or high dose, single or two shots; about 5 received placebo; per-sample allocation not given. Sample collection was performed on day 63 after the first vaccine or placebo injection. TCRdb's table, derived via immunoSEQ multiplex PCR, lists solely in-frame clones and lacks some. Among about 400,000 clones, about 90% were seen once, and the ten largest hold 1.5% to 2%. The starting material was peripheral blood, obtained in a trial of Ad26.COV2.S vaccine versus placebo. The source is a person between 18 and 65 years old who received the Ad26.COV2.S COVID-19 vaccine or a placebo.

CDR3 bases: TGTGCCAGCCCACCGAGGCACTGGCAGGGAGCCTACGAGCAGTACTTC. This gives the protein CASPPRHWQGAYEQYF. The V call is TRBV2, the J call TRBJ2-7, with D possibly called TRBD1 or TRBD2 (5 bases each). The V end was cut by 8 bases, the J end by 2 bases, with 22 bases between. The CDR3 runs 16 residues. CDR1 is SNHLY and CDR2 is FYNNEI in the germline V gene.